This T cell receptor (beta chain) was captured by sequencing in a study of blood T cells in healthy people across ages (dated by TCRdb to 2015 to 2017). Study-level background: Template switching captured roughly one uniquely barcoded TCR beta cDNA molecule per two T cells in model experiments. To avoid experimental bias, donors of different ages were randomly spread across the sequencing lanes. Using deep sequencing normalized with unique cDNA molecular identifiers, the study measured how TCR beta repertoire diversity changes with age. Two additional independent replicas of 1 million unique cDNA reads from the same blood draw were analyzed for two donors (one aged 18 to 30 and one aged 80 or older). The donors were split into four age groups: young (average around 16 years), middle-aged (over 35), aged (62) and long-lived (over 75).

Libraries were prepared through 5' RACE. TCRdb names Illumina HiSeq 2500 as the instrument used. A second PCR of roughly 6 to 11 cycles was run with a J-beta primer mix and a sample-barcoded 5' primer. A unique molecular identifier was introduced onto each TCR beta cDNA molecule by a template-switch 5' adaptor carrying 12 random nucleotides. Each sample yielded at least 3 million CDR3-containing paired-end reads. All of the RNA was converted into first-strand cDNA using the Mint cDNA synthesis kit, with a TRBC-specific oligonucleotide serving as the primer. Following uracil-DNA glycosylase treatment, all cDNA underwent a first 18-cycle PCR with the universal primers M1SS and BC2_uni_R. On the study's bioinformatics: Normalization of each sample was performed by random selection of 1 million high-quality reads, each carrying a distinct molecular identifier. Reads with shared molecular identifiers were discarded instead of being binned into consensus sequences. MiTCR, with a Q25 quality threshold and the strictest error-elimination algorithm, was used for CDR3 identification, clonotype clustering and error correction. Lower-bound total TCR beta diversity was estimated with a nonparametric unseen species model using Euler transformation. In TCRdb, the public reads were trimmed at Q25 with fastp and aligned with MiXCR, with productive beta chains retained. Every CDR3 protein is listed once, alongside the most common genes and DNA of its rows. The V and J calls come from TCRdb's annotation, not from the publication. In this sample the table shows hundreds of thousands of distinct CDR3 sequences, about 28% of which occur a single time. The leading ten clones occupy 15% to 17% of the sample.

Paper-wide results and their limitations: Estimates of total diversity based on one million sequenced T cells were considered lower bounds and underestimates. As age increased, observed TCR beta diversity per million T cells dropped in a roughly linear way, and a significant reduction was already evident by age around 41. Since profiling was done on bulk unsorted PBMCs, naive and antigen-experienced compartments could not be conclusively compared. The long-lived group showed more naive CD4+ T cells, fewer expanded clones and increased TCR diversity than the aged group, suggesting age selection. A strong correlation was found between observed TCR beta diversity and the percentage of naive T cells measured by flow cytometry. The CMV infection status of donors was not known, potentially confounding age-related changes in expanded clonotypes.

The 39 donors, aged about 6 to 100 years, were systemically healthy Caucasian individuals from Russia. Around 9.9 milliliters of peripheral blood were collected from each donor into EDTA-treated Vacutainer tubes. Ficoll-Paque density-gradient centrifugation was used to isolate PBMCs, with at least 6.5 million obtained per sample. Trizol reagent was used to extract total RNA from PBMCs, with at least 5 micrograms per sample. For every donor, flow cytometry on a PBMC aliquot measured the percentage of naive CD45RAhigh/CD27high T cells. V sheds 1 base and J sheds 5 bases, leaving 8 bases between their ends. Spanning cysteine to phenylalanine, the CDR3 consists of 14 amino acids. CDR3 DNA only is kept here, 42 bases in frame from base 1. Per the germline V gene, SGHVS is the CDR1 and FQNEAQ is the CDR2. Details on this clonotype: Its antigen remains undetermined. Per-nucleotide qualities are absent, and no much larger clonotype sits a single base away.

The V and J segments used are TRBV7-8 and TRBJ1-4; TRBD1 might be the D gene, on 5 matching bases. This receptor was obtained from a woman of 80 years or more in good health. Sample: blood. This receptor has the CDR3 CASSLDQGNEKLFF. DNA sequence: TGTGCCAGCAGCTTAGATCAGGGAAATGAAAAACTGTTTTTT.